The T cell receptor beta chain under discussion was sequenced for a study of Graves' ophthalmopathy and Graves' hyperthyroidism. For the study at large: Sampling took place at initial diagnosis, with peripheral blood obtained before any treatment.

Study-level points and caveats: The blood repertoire also included most expanded thyroid clonotypes above 0.001 frequency.

Using RNA transcripts, the TCR beta CDR3 regions were amplified. Second-round multiplex PCR came after a first-round RT-PCR that employed HTBI primers. TCRdb re-analysed the multiplex PCR reads in MiXCR, keeping a single row per CDR3 protein. Altogether about 740,000 distinct CDR3 sequences are present, 35% to 50% being singletons, with the ten largest covering 44%. Germline V gives CDR1 WSHSY, CDR2 SAAADI. There are 15 residues in the CDR3. Regarding this clonotype: Its specificity is unknown. A read error may produce the germline difference seen at one junction end.

Fresh peripheral blood (approximately 10 ml) yielded the PBMCs. This chain uses TRBV10-2 with TRBJ2-7, with 7 nucleotides matching TRBD1. This receptor was taken from an adult man with Graves' ophthalmopathy. The specimen was peripheral blood. The CDR3 region is CASSLQGQLPYEQYF. CDR3 bases: TGTGCCAGCAGTCTTCAGGGACAGCTACCCTACGAGCAGTACTTC.